Below, 29 T cell receptor beta chains from the same sample are listed, as sequenced in a study of control samples from healthy donors and cancer patients (dated by TCRdb to between 2020 and 2021). The library was prepared using the immunoSEQ multiplex PCR assay. What TCRdb holds here is the immuneACCESS table cut down to in-frame rearrangements. Part of the clones is not present; checked against another copy, under half of the missing clones reflect an unresolved V gene, and the others are unexplained. This sample lists more than 110,000 clones; about nine tenths were detected once. The ten most abundant clones make up around 8.2% of the sample. Material: blood. Every receptor here comes from a woman aged 25 to 39 in good health.

The chain combines TRBV5-6 with TRBJ1-1; D gene ambiguous. Trimming pared 1 base from V and 3 bases from J, leaving 16 bases between. This CDR3 contains 16 residues. Germline V gene data show CDR1 as SGHDT and CDR2 as YYEEEE. The CDR3 nucleotides are TGTGCCAGCAGCTTGTTCATCGTTTCAGATGACACTGAAGCTTTCTTT. Encoded protein: CASSLFIVSDDTEAFF. The complete variable domain, with remaining parts taken from reference TRBV5-6 and TRBJ1-1, reads DAGVTQSPTHLIKTRGQQVTLRCSPKSGHDTVSWYQQALGQGPQFIFQYYEEEERQRGNFPDRFSGHQFPNYSSELNVNALLLGDSALYLCASSLFIVSDDTEAFFGQGTRLTVV.

The chain employs TRBV5-1 and TRBJ1-1; D perhaps matches TRBD1 (5 bases). CDR3 size: 13 residues. The V and J ends lost 4 bases and 3 bases respectively, with 10 bases between them. Germline CDR1 SGHRS, CDR2 YFSETQ. CDR3 region: CASSPGIDTEAFF. The CDR3 nucleotides are TGCGCCAGCAGCCCAGGGATAGACACTGAAGCTTTCTTT.

The V call is TRBV5-1, the J call TRBJ1-1; tentatively, D is TRBD1 (5 bases). V was cut by 0 bases and J by 4 bases, with 13 bases left in between. This CDR3 contains 15 residues. Germline CDR1 reads SGHRS; CDR2 reads YFSETQ. The CDR3 here is CASSLGTRSVTEAFF. As DNA, the CDR3 is TGCGCCAGCAGCTTGGGGACACGGTCGGTCACTGAAGCTTTCTTT.

This clone showed up just once. The V gene is TRBV27, the J gene TRBJ2-7, with a tentative D call TRBD2 (5 bases). The CDR3 contains 11 residues. The germline gives CDR1 MNHEY, CDR2 SMNVEV (reference sequence). V was pared by 3 bases and J by 9 bases, with 9 bases between. DNA for the CDR3: TGTGCCAGCAGTTTTAAGAGCGGGCAGTACTTC. Translation gives CASSFKSGQYF.

The J gene is TRBJ2-7, the V gene TRBV10-1, with a tentative D call TRBD1 (6 bases). Trimming pared 0 bases from V and 0 bases from J, leaving 9 bases between. The germline gives CDR1 WNHNN, CDR2 SYGVQD (reference sequence). This CDR3 has 15 amino acids. Here the CDR3 DNA reads TGCGCCAGCAGTGAGTCGCAGGACAGCTCCTACGAGCAGTACTTC. It specifies CASSESQDSSYEQYF.

This clone has just one count. The V and J genes are TRBV14 and TRBJ2-3; 10 bases line up with TRBD2. This CDR3 has 15 residues. Germline V gene sequence: CDR1 SGHDN, CDR2 FVKESK. V lost 2 bases, J lost 6 bases, and 5 bases stayed unmatched. CDR3 coding DNA: TGTGCCAGCAGCCAACTACTAGCGGGAACGGATACGCAGTATTTT. Its protein is CASSQLLAGTDTQYF.

The chain is built from TRBV18 and TRBJ2-2; 7 positions match TRBD1. V trimming: 3 bases; J trimming: 3 bases; junction bases outside the gene matches: 7. The CDR3 totals 16 residues. CDR1 KGHSH and CDR2 LQKENI come from the germline V gene. The CDR3 sequence is CASSPDDRAHTGELFF. Written as DNA, the CDR3 is TGTGCCAGCTCACCTGACGACAGGGCCCACACCGGGGAGCTGTTTTTT.

In DNA form, the CDR3 reads TGTGCCAGCAGTTACTCGAATGGACTAGCGGCCTACGAGCAGTACTTC. Protein product: CASSYSNGLAAYEQYF. The V call is TRBV6-2 or TRBV6-3, the J call TRBJ2-7; the match to TRBD2 covers 10 bases. The CDR3 is made up of 16 amino acids. Per the germline V gene, CDR1 is MNHEY and CDR2 is SVGEGT. After removal of 0 bases from V and 2 bases from J, the junction contained 4 bases not matched to a gene.

V and J are TRBV5-6 and TRBJ1-6; D may be TRBD1 (6 bases). This CDR3 comprises 15 residues. Germline lookup yields CDR1 SGHDT and CDR2 YYEEEE. V was pared by 3 bases and J by 9 bases, with 16 bases between. CDR3 nucleotide sequence: TGTGCCAGCAGCTGGGACACCGCCTATGGTTCACCCCTCCACTTT. It is translated as CASSWDTAYGSPLHF.

This rearrangement joins TRBV9 to TRBJ2-1, with 9 bases aligning to TRBD2. This CDR3 is 16 amino acids long. CDR1 SGDLS and CDR2 YYNGEE come from the germline V gene. Unmatched junction bases numbered 6, after V lost 0 bases and J lost 5 bases. This CDR3 is CASSVELAGTNNEQFF. The CDR3 nucleotides are TGTGCCAGCAGCGTAGAGCTAGCGGGGACCAACAATGAGCAGTTCTTC. The full variable domain, its missing parts supplied by reference TRBV9 and TRBJ2-1, is DSGVTQTPKHLITATGQRVTLRCSPRSGDLSVYWYQQSLDQGLQFLIQYYNGEERAKGNILERFSAQQFPDLHSELNLSSLELGDSALYFCASSVELAGTNNEQFFGPGTRLTVL.

The J gene is TRBJ1-1, the V gene TRBV19; D uncertain. The ends were cut back, 7 bases at V and 7 bases at J, with 13 bases in the middle. The CDR3 consists of 12 residues. Looked up from germline, CDR1 is LNHDA and CDR2 is SQIVND (reference sequence). The CDR3 reads CASTRIPSEAFF. The CDR3 region has the DNA TGTGCCAGTACTCGAATTCCTAGTGAAGCTTTCTTT.

The rearrangement links TRBV5-6 to TRBJ2-7; 7 bases map to TRBD2. The CDR3 is 17 amino acids. Trimming took 2 bases from V and 0 from J; bases not matched to a gene: 11. The germline V gene encodes CDR1 SGHDT and CDR2 YYEEEE. The DNA for the CDR3 is TGTGCCAGCAGCTTAGGAGCTAGCGGAAAAAGCTCCTACGAGCAGTACTTC. Encoded protein: CASSLGASGKSSYEQYF.

The V call is TRBV7-9, the J call TRBJ2-7; D might be TRBD2 (5 bases). The ends were cut back, 5 bases at V and 4 bases at J, with 12 bases in the middle. Germline CDR1 reads SEHNR; CDR2 reads FQNEAQ (reference sequence). The CDR3 contains 13 residues. The CDR3 bases are TGTGCCAGCAGCCAACAGAGGGATTACGAGCAGTACTTC. Protein: CASSQQRDYEQYF.

V usage is TRBV11-2 and J usage is TRBJ2-4; D gene uncertain. CDR3 length equals 17 residues. V lost 1 base to trimming and J lost 1 base, with 14 bases between them. Germline V gene data show CDR1 as SGHAT and CDR2 as FQNNGV. The CDR3 here is CASSLVGGSGAKNIQYF. The CDR3 coding sequence is TGTGCCAGCAGCTTAGTGGGTGGGTCAGGTGCCAAAAACATTCAGTACTTC.

The chain combines TRBV19 with TRBJ1-5; D not resolved. V gave up 5 bases and J gave up 7 bases, with 18 bases separating them. The CDR3 consists of 15 residues. The V gene's germline CDR1 is LNHDA and CDR2 SQIVND (reference sequence). This chain's CDR3 is CASSALRGAGQPQHF. DNA for the CDR3: TGTGCCAGTAGTGCCCTCCGGGGAGCGGGGCAGCCCCAGCATTTT.

CDR3 region: CASSVDRDNSPLHF. The CDR3 DNA reads TGTGCCAGCAGCGTAGACAGGGATAATTCACCCCTCCACTTT. V gene TRBV7-9 combines with J gene TRBJ1-6, with 7 positions matching TRBD1. The CDR3 consists of 14 residues. The germline gives CDR1 SEHNR, CDR2 FQNEAQ (reference sequence). After removal of 5 bases from V and 5 bases from J, the junction contained 3 bases not matched to a gene.

The chain employs TRBV5-1 and TRBJ2-2, with 13 positions matching TRBD2. The CDR3 is 16 amino acids. CDR1 is SGHRS, CDR2 YFSETQ, per germline. Trimming cost V 0 bases and J 4 bases; bases outside gene matches: 0. The CDR3 loop is CASSLGTSGGTGELFF. Written as DNA, the CDR3 is TGCGCCAGCAGCTTGGGGACTAGCGGGGGCACCGGGGAGCTGTTTTTT.

J is TRBJ2-7 and V is TRBV30; tentatively, D is TRBD2 (6 bases). The CDR3 covers 13 residues. The germline gives CDR1 GTSNPN, CDR2 SVGIG (reference sequence). The V gene lost 4 bases and the J gene lost 1 base, with 11 bases spanning the gap. CDR3 sequence: CAWIRDSSYEQYF. CDR3 coding DNA: TGTGCCTGGATACGGGACTCATCCTACGAGCAGTACTTC.

The chain employs TRBV15 and TRBJ2-7; either TRBD1 or TRBD2 may fit D (5 bases each). The V end was cut by 3 bases, the J end by 1 base, with 10 bases between. Per the germline V gene, CDR1 is LNHNV and CDR2 is YYDKDF (reference sequence). The CDR3 totals 14 residues. This chain's CDR3 is CATSSYGTSYEQYF. The DNA for the CDR3 is TGTGCCACCAGCAGCTACGGGACGTCCTACGAGCAGTACTTC.

The chain carries TRBV6-6 and TRBJ1-5, with D tentatively TRBD1 (5 bases). V shed 11 bases and J shed 6 bases, with 17 bases lying between them. The CDR3 totals 13 residues. Germline V gene lookup returns CDR1 MNHNY and CDR2 SVGAGI (reference sequence). The CDR3 loop is CAAAGGSSQPQHF. The DNA for the CDR3 is TGTGCCGCCGCGGGGGGGAGTAGTCAGCCCCAGCATTTT.

The rearrangement joins TRBV5-1 to TRBJ2-3; a possible D gene is TRBD2 (6 bases). This CDR3 spans 16 amino acids. V was clipped by 0 bases and J by 5 bases, with 16 bases between them. Germline-derived CDR1 and CDR2 are SGHRS and YFSETQ. CDR3 coding DNA: TGCGCCAGCAGCTTGGGGTTAGCGGTAACCGGAGATACGCAGTATTTT. As protein: CASSLGLAVTGDTQYF.

The gene calls are TRBV6-5 and TRBJ1-6; no firm D call. This CDR3 contains 15 residues. Looked up from germline, CDR1 is MNHEY and CDR2 is SVGAGI. V was pared by 7 bases and J by 8 bases, with 18 bases between. CDR3 nucleotide sequence: TGTGCCAGCAAGGAGTGGAGGGTCTTGTATTCACCCCTCCACTTT. Translating gives CASKEWRVLYSPLHF.

Here the CDR3 reads CAWSPPLVNEKLFF. CDR3 sequence (DNA): TGTGCCTGGAGTCCACCCTTGGTTAATGAAAAACTGTTTTTT. The V call is TRBV30, the J call TRBJ1-4; D gene unclear. CDR3 size: 14 residues. The germline V gene has CDR1 GTSNPN and CDR2 SVGIG (reference sequence). V shed 2 bases and J shed 4 bases, with 11 bases lying between them.

This clone was seen a few times. This chain joins TRBV5-5 and TRBJ2-7; 9 nucleotides match TRBD1. Per the germline V gene, CDR1 is SGHKS and CDR2 is YYEKEE (reference sequence). CDR3 length equals 15 residues. Germline trimming cut 4 bases from V and 4 bases from J; bases unmatched to any gene: 9. The CDR3 region is CASSAVGTGMYEQYF. The CDR3, as DNA: TGTGCCAGCAGCGCCGTCGGGACAGGGATGTACGAGCAGTACTTC.

V is TRBV12-3 or TRBV12-4 and J is TRBJ2-1; D is unresolved. The CDR3 spans 12 residues. V gave up 3 bases and J gave up 10 bases, with 10 bases separating them. CDR3 nucleotides: TGTGCCAGCAGTTTGGCAGGTCGCGAGCAGTTCTTC. Amino acid sequence: CASSLAGREQFF.

J is TRBJ1-6 and V is TRBV11-2; D is uncertain. Germline CDR1 reads SGHAT; CDR2 reads FQNNGV. This CDR3 contains 13 residues. Trimming stripped 5 bases from V and 12 bases from J, with 14 bases between. DNA for the CDR3: TGTGCCAGCAGCCGAGAAAGAGGAAGACCCCTCCACTTT. This gives the protein CASSRERGRPLHF.

The V gene is TRBV5-1, the J gene TRBJ2-7; D gene unclear. This CDR3 is 14 amino acids long. Germline V gene lookup returns CDR1 SGHRS and CDR2 YFSETQ. V dropped 0 bases and J dropped 2 bases, with 9 bases sitting between them. The CDR3 loop is CASSLGRTTYEQYF. CDR3 bases: TGCGCCAGCAGCTTGGGGCGGACGACCTACGAGCAGTACTTC.

This clone showed up just a few times. The gene calls are TRBV6-2 or TRBV6-3 and TRBJ2-1; 10 bases agree with TRBD2. Germline CDR1 is MNHEY and CDR2 is SVGEGT. J gave up 5 bases and V 6 bases, and 7 bases lay outside the gene matches. This CDR3 region has 15 residues. The CDR3 is CASSSTSGANNEQFF. The CDR3 DNA reads TGTGCCAGCAGCTCCACTAGCGGGGCGAACAATGAGCAGTTCTTC.

V is TRBV12-3 or TRBV12-4 and J is TRBJ1-2, with TRBD1 as a possible D gene (6 bases). CDR3 length equals 13 residues. Trimming pared 3 bases from V and 4 bases from J, leaving 9 bases between. As DNA, the CDR3 is TGTGCCAGCAGTTTGGGGGGGCCCTATGGCTACACCTTC. The encoded protein is CASSLGGPYGYTF.